One and the same sample provided the 3 T cell receptor beta chains below, sequenced in a study of beta chain features in type 1 diabetes. Investigators reverse transcribed all isolated RNA, so they sequenced expressed TCRB transcripts. Data came from immunoSEQ multiplex PCR; TCRdb stores just in-frame clones and leaves some out. The sample has over 500,000 clones, roughly 15% seen once. The sample consisted of naive CD4+ T cells from blood. These receptors all stem from a man between 18 and 35 years old in good health.

On this clone: Other DNA sequences from this sample encode an identical CDR3 as well. V gene TRBV7-3 combines with J gene TRBJ1-2; 9 bases map to TRBD1. There are 14 residues in the CDR3. J gave up 8 bases and V 4 bases, and 8 bases lay outside the gene matches. Germline CDR1 is SGHTA and CDR2 is FQGTGA. CDR3 amino acids: CASSSGQGEGGYTF. The CDR3 DNA reads as TGTGCCAGCAGCTCGGGACAGGGCGAGGGCGGCTACACCTTC.

V is TRBV7-2 and J is TRBJ2-5; TRBD2 agrees at 7 bases. J was trimmed by 0 bases and V by 4 bases; bases with no gene match: 14. The CDR3 has 18 residues. CDR1 SGHTA and CDR2 FQGNSA come from the germline V gene. The chain's CDR3 is CASSSRPLAARYQETQYF. As DNA, the CDR3 is TGTGCCAGCAGCTCCCGACCCCTAGCGGCACGGTACCAAGAGACCCAGTACTTC.

This chain links TRBV2 with TRBJ2-5, with TRBD2 matching over 10 bases. The CDR3 has 13 amino acids. CDR1 is SNHLY, CDR2 FYNNEI, per germline. V shed 6 bases and J 4 bases; nucleotides not matched to a gene: 2. The CDR3 sequence is CASRLAGVETQYF. CDR3 nucleotide sequence: TGTGCCAGCAGGCTAGCGGGAGTAGAGACCCAGTACTTC.